Below, 17 T cell receptor beta chains from the same sample are listed, as sequenced in a study of blood T cell repertoires in COVID-19. Sequencing was performed with immunoSEQ multiplex PCR; in TCRdb, only in-frame clones are kept and a portion is missing. Of 40,000 or so clones listed, around four fifths are singletons. Sequenced sample: peripheral blood. Receptors were obtained from a man aged 45-65 years with active COVID-19.

This sequence joins TRBV4-2 and TRBJ1-4; TRBD1 matches at 9 bases. The CDR3 runs 15 residues. Germline CDR1 reads LGHNA; CDR2 reads YNFKEQ. The V gene end was trimmed by 5 bases and the J gene end by 2 bases; junction bases not matched to a gene: 3. The CDR3 sequence: CASSKDRGTNEKLFF. The CDR3, as DNA: TGTGCCAGCAGCAAGGACAGGGGCACTAATGAAAAACTGTTTTTT.

This clone was recorded a few times. V usage is TRBV5-1 and J usage is TRBJ2-7; 10 bases are a match to TRBD2. This CDR3 is built from 13 residues. The V gene end was trimmed by 5 bases and the J gene end by 3 bases; junction bases not matched to a gene: 2. CDR1 and CDR2 (germline): SGHRS, YFSETQ. As DNA, the CDR3 is TGCGCCAGCAGGGTAGCGGGGGGCTACGAGCAGTACTTC. Encoded protein: CASRVAGGYEQYF.

The V call is TRBV12-5, the J call TRBJ2-1; TRBD2 matches 7 bases. The germline CDR1 and CDR2 sequences are LGHNT and FRNRAP. The CDR3 consists of 15 residues. The V and J ends lost 7 bases and 2 bases, in that order; junction bases with no gene match: 8. The CDR3 loop is CASARGGVPYNEQFF. DNA of the CDR3: TGTGCTAGTGCCCGGGGAGGGGTTCCCTACAATGAGCAGTTCTTC.

This clone occurred once. J is TRBJ2-7 and V is TRBV11-2, with no clear D. Germline CDR1 is SGHAT and CDR2 is FQNNGV. The CDR3 consists of 12 residues. V lost 5 bases to trimming and J lost 3 bases, with 8 bases between them. The chain's CDR3 is CASSPPGYEQYF. For the CDR3, the DNA is TGTGCCAGCAGCCCCCCAGGCTACGAGCAGTACTTC.

This clone came up once. The rearrangement uses TRBV6-5 and TRBJ2-5; D unclear. This CDR3 is built from 15 residues. Between the trimmed V and J ends, which lost 7 bases and 5 bases, there was a span of 20 bases. Germline V gene lookup returns CDR1 MNHEY and CDR2 SVGAGI. This CDR3 reads CASTEFRGTSETQYF. CDR3 nucleotide sequence: TGTGCCAGCACCGAATTCCGAGGAACTTCCGAGACCCAGTACTTC.

V and J are TRBV7-9 and TRBJ2-6; D not certain. The CDR3 is 16 amino acids. Trimming took off 3 bases at V and 0 bases at J, with 9 bases between the two ends. Germline loops: CDR1 SEHNR, CDR2 FQNEAQ (reference sequence). The CDR3 nucleotides are TGTGCCAGCAGCTTCGAGAGGAACTCTGGGGCCAACGTCCTGACTTTC. Translated, it gives CASSFERNSGANVLTF.

This clone has a single count. The chain links TRBV11-2 to TRBJ2-1; TRBD2 agrees at 12 bases. The length of the CDR3 is 15 residues. V lost 3 bases to trimming and J lost 5 bases; unmatched junction nucleotides: 2. The germline V gene encodes CDR1 SGHAT and CDR2 FQNNGV. CDR3 residues: CASSFSSGGDNEQFF. The CDR3 nucleotides are TGTGCCAGCAGCTTCTCTAGCGGGGGGGACAATGAGCAGTTCTTC.

The chain joins TRBV4-3 to TRBJ2-3, with D possibly TRBD2 on 5 matching bases. The CDR3 is 17 amino acids. The V end lost 4 bases, the J end lost 2 bases, and 19 bases lay between the germline ends. Germline V gene data show CDR1 as LGHNA and CDR2 as YSLEER. CDR3 coding DNA: TGCGCCAGCAGCCCCCTTAAATCTAGAGGGATCACAGATACGCAGTATTTT. Protein: CASSPLKSRGITDTQYF.

V usage is TRBV7-2 and J usage is TRBJ2-7; possibly TRBD2 for D (5 bases). The CDR3 is 14 amino acids. CDR1 is SGHTA, CDR2 FQGNSA, per germline. V shed 5 bases and J shed 0 bases, with 11 bases lying between them. The DNA for the CDR3 is TGTGCCAGCAGCCCCACGGGGAACTCCTACGAGCAGTACTTC. It translates to CASSPTGNSYEQYF.

The V call is TRBV6-2 or TRBV6-3, the J call TRBJ1-1, with 8 bases that match TRBD1. With V trimmed by 4 bases and J by 5 bases, 6 bases remained unmatched. In germline, CDR1 is MNHEY, CDR2 SVGEGT. This CDR3 has 14 amino acids. The CDR3 bases are TGTGCCAGCAGTTTTGGCAGGGGGCGAACTGAAGCTTTCTTT. Protein: CASSFGRGRTEAFF.

The chain combines TRBV9 with TRBJ1-4, with D possibly matching TRBD1 (6 bases). The CDR3 runs 16 residues. Germline-derived CDR1 and CDR2 are SGDLS and YYNGEE. Trimming took off 4 bases at V and 7 bases at J, with 20 bases between the two ends. This CDR3 reads CASSPTRDIQGEKLFF. For the CDR3, the DNA is TGTGCCAGCAGCCCCACCCGGGACATACAAGGTGAAAAACTGTTTTTT.

The DNA for the CDR3 is TGCGCCAGCAGCTTGGCCCTCAGCGGGGGGTACAATGAGCAGTTCTTC. It encodes CASSLALSGGYNEQFF. The chain couples TRBV5-1 to TRBJ2-1; TRBD2 aligns across 9 bases. V was pared by 0 bases and J by 4 bases, with 5 bases of the junction left unmatched. The CDR3 loop spans 16 amino acids. Per the germline V gene, CDR1 is SGHRS and CDR2 is YFSETQ.

The chain couples TRBV7-2 to TRBJ1-5, with 8 positions matching TRBD1. V was pared by 5 bases and J by 1 base, with 10 bases of the junction left unmatched. The CDR3 covers 17 residues. Germline CDR1 is SGHTA and CDR2 is FQGNSA. For the CDR3, the DNA is TGTGCCAGCAGCCCGCAACAGGGGGTGCGGAGCAATCAGCCCCAGCATTTT. It is translated as CASSPQQGVRSNQPQHF.

The chain has TRBV3-1 (or the pseudogene TRBV3-2) and TRBJ1-2, with TRBD1 matching 7 bases. Trimming at V came to 5 bases and at J to 3 bases, leaving 0 bases not matched to a gene. The CDR3 contains 12 residues. CDR1 and CDR2 (germline): LGHDT, YNNKEL (reference sequence). The CDR3 is CASSGTDYGYTF. DNA of the CDR3: TGTGCCAGCAGCGGGACAGACTATGGCTACACCTTC.

This chain connects TRBV19 to TRBJ2-3, with 8 bases fitting TRBD2. V lost 5 bases to trimming and J lost 1 base; unmatched junction nucleotides: 14. The germline V gene encodes CDR1 LNHDA and CDR2 SQIVND (reference sequence). The CDR3 length is 18 residues. CDR3 coding DNA: TGTGCCAGTAGTCACCCCAGGCCCGCGGGGGGACGCACAGATACGCAGTATTTT. Amino acids: CASSHPRPAGGRTDTQYF.

The chain carries TRBV2 and TRBJ1-6; no firm D call. This CDR3 has 13 amino acids. With 9 bases removed from V and 4 bases from J, the gap between germline ends came to 10 bases. The germline V gene has CDR1 SNHLY and CDR2 FYNNEI. The CDR3 bases are TGTGCCAGAACCGGGTCGTATAATTCACCCCTCCACTTT. Amino acid sequence: CARTGSYNSPLHF. Based on the CDR3 plus reference TRBV2 and TRBJ1-6, the full variable domain is EPEVTQTPSHQVTQMGQEVILRCVPISNHLYFYWYRQILGQKVEFLVSFYNNEISEKSEIFDDQFSVERPDGSNFTLKIRSTKLEDSAMYFCARTGSYNSPLHFGNGTRLTVT.

The CDR3 coding sequence is TGTGCCAGCCTTTCCGGGGGGCAAGAGACCCAGTACTTC. The encoded protein is CASLSGGQETQYF. The genes are TRBV2 and TRBJ2-5; 7 nucleotides match TRBD2. V dropped 8 bases and J dropped 2; count of bases not matched to a gene: 5. Germline V lookup: CDR1 SNHLY, CDR2 FYNNEI. The CDR3 runs to 13 residues.